The 5 T cell receptor beta chains reported below all come from one sample, sequenced in a study of control samples from healthy donors and cancer patients. Here immunoSEQ multiplex PCR was the method, and the copy in TCRdb shows in-frame clones only, minus some. The sample has some 130,000 clones; around 90% are singletons. The source material was blood. Receptor source: a man aged 35 to 55 in good health.

The rearrangement joins TRBV7-2 to TRBJ2-7; 9 positions agree with TRBD2. The CDR3 runs to 13 residues. The V gene's germline CDR1 is SGHTA and CDR2 FQGNSA. J gave up 7 bases and V 4 bases, and 5 bases lay outside the gene matches. DNA for the CDR3: TGTGCCAGCAGCTATGGACTAGCGCGGGAGCAGTACTTC. This codes for CASSYGLAREQYF.

The chain has TRBV7-9 and TRBJ2-3; TRBD2 matches at 13 bases. V was clipped by 6 bases and J by 0 bases; unmatched bases: 3. Germline loops: CDR1 SEHNR, CDR2 FQNEAQ (reference sequence). The CDR3 extends over 16 amino acids. CDR3 region: CASRRLAGGSTDTQYF. CDR3 DNA sequence: TGTGCCAGCAGGCGACTAGCGGGGGGTAGCACAGATACGCAGTATTTT.

V is TRBV18 and J is TRBJ2-3; D is unresolved. The CDR3 consists of 14 residues. CDR1 and CDR2 (germline): KGHSH, LQKENI. V was clipped by 6 bases and J by 0 bases, with 10 bases between them. The CDR3 DNA reads as TGTGCCAGCTCCACCTTCTCTAGCACAGATACGCAGTATTTT. Residues: CASSTFSSTDTQYF.

The J gene is TRBJ1-2, the V gene TRBV5-6, with D uncertain. V shed 4 bases and J shed 2 bases, with 12 bases lying between them. Germline assignment: CDR1 SGHDT and CDR2 YYEEEE. The CDR3 contains 14 residues. The CDR3: CASSPPGPNYGYTF. Here the CDR3 DNA reads TGTGCCAGCAGCCCGCCAGGCCCGAACTATGGCTACACCTTC.

V gene TRBV3-1 (or the pseudogene TRBV3-2) combines with J gene TRBJ1-6; D unclear. Between the trimmed V and J ends, which lost 0 bases and 0 bases, there was a span of 6 bases. The germline CDR1 and CDR2 sequences are LGHDT and YNNKEL (reference sequence). The CDR3 extends over 16 amino acids. The CDR3 loop is CASSQDPRSYNSPLHF. CDR3 in DNA: TGTGCCAGCAGCCAAGATCCCCGCTCCTATAATTCACCCCTCCACTTT.